Listed here are 5 T cell receptor beta chains from one sample, sequenced in a study of OX40 agonist ivuxolimab in advanced cancers. TCRdb's table, derived via immunoSEQ multiplex PCR, lists solely in-frame clones and lacks some. The data show 75,000 to 95,000 clones, with more than 70% seen just once and over 8% held by the top ten. Source: CD4+ or CD8+ T cells sorted from blood, taken in a trial of the OX40 agonist ivuxolimab. All receptors derive from an adult with an advanced solid tumor such as melanoma, head and neck, liver or kidney cancer.

This chain uses TRBV18 with TRBJ2-3; the D is unclear. The CDR3 extends over 14 amino acids. CDR1 and CDR2 from the germline V gene are KGHSH and LQKENI. The germline V and J ends were trimmed by 3 bases and 1 base, with 8 bases remaining between them. The CDR3 is CASSPGGGTDTQYF. The CDR3 nucleotides are TGTGCCAGCTCACCGGGTGGGGGCACAGATACGCAGTATTTT.

The chain joins TRBV29-1 to TRBJ2-7, with unresolved D. Trimming took off 8 bases at V and 2 bases at J, with 19 bases between the two ends. This CDR3 spans 14 amino acids. Germline V CDR1 and CDR2: SQVTM, ANQGSEA. CDR3 protein: CSHGNSEPPYEQYF. Written as DNA, the CDR3 is TGCAGCCATGGGAACAGCGAGCCTCCCTACGAGCAGTACTTC.

The chain joins TRBV28 to TRBJ2-7, with D possibly TRBD2 on 6 matching bases. Germline lookup yields CDR1 MDHEN and CDR2 SYDVKM. Trimming shortened V by 0 bases and J by 0 bases, and 9 bases separated the two germline ends. The CDR3 has 15 residues. The CDR3 DNA is TGTGCCAGCAGTTTATGGGGGGGTAGCTCCTACGAGCAGTACTTC. Translating it yields CASSLWGGSSYEQYF.

The V gene is TRBV19, the J gene TRBJ1-1; D is ambiguous. CDR1 and CDR2 (germline): LNHDA, SQIVND (reference sequence). The CDR3 runs 15 residues. V was pared by 0 bases and J by 4 bases, with 12 bases between. The CDR3 reads CASSIDAHLSTEAFF. In DNA form, the CDR3 reads TGTGCCAGTAGTATAGATGCCCATTTAAGCACTGAAGCTTTCTTT.

The chain employs TRBV9 and TRBJ2-2; the match to TRBD2 covers 7 bases. Per the germline V gene, CDR1 is SGDLS and CDR2 is YYNGEE. J lost 4 bases, V lost 0 bases, and 3 bases had no gene match. There are 15 residues in the CDR3. Written as DNA, the CDR3 is TGTGCCAGCAGCGTAGGGGGCGGGGGCACCGGGGAGCTGTTTTTT. It codes for CASSVGGGGTGELFF. The full variable domain, its missing parts supplied by reference TRBV9 and TRBJ2-2, is DSGVTQTPKHLITATGQRVTLRCSPRSGDLSVYWYQQSLDQGLQFLIQYYNGEERAKGNILERFSAQQFPDLHSELNLSSLELGDSALYFCASSVGGGGTGELFFGEGSRLTVL.